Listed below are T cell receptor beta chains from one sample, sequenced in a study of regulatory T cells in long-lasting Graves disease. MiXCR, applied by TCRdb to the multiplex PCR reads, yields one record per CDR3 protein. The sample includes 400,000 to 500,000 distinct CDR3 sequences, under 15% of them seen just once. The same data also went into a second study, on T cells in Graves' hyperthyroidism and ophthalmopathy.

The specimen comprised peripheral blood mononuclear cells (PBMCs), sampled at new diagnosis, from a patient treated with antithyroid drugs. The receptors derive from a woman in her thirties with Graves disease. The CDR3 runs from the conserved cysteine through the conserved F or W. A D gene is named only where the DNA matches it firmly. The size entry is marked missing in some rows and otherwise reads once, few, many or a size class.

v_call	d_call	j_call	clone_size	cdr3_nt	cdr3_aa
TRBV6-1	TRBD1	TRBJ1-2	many	TGTGCCAGCAGCATCGGGGGACAGGTTTATGGCTACACCTTC	CASSIGGQVYGYTF
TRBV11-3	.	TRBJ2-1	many	TGTGCCAGCAGCTTAGTGCCGGGGGCCTCCCATGAGCAGTTCTTC	CASSLVPGASHEQFF
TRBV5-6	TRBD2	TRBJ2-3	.	TGTGCCAGCAGCCCTAGCGGGATCACAGATACGCAGTATTTT	CASSPSGITDTQYF
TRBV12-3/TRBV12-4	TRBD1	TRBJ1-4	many	TGTGCCAGCAGTTTAAGGGACAGGTTTGCAACTAATGAAAAACTGTTTTTT	CASSLRDRFATNEKLFF
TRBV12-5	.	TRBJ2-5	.	.	CASGPSGRETQYF
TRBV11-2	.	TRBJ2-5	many	TGTGCCAGCAGCTTAGGGACAAACCCGCGGGAGACCCAGTACTTC	CASSLGTNPRETQYF
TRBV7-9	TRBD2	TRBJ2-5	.	TGTGCCAGCAGCCAAACAGAGATACTAGCGGGGAACCAAGAGACCCAGTACTTC	CASSQTEILAGNQETQYF
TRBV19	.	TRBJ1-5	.	TGTGCCAGTAGTCGGGGAGAGCCCCAGCATTTT	CASSRGEPQHF
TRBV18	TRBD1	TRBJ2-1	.	TGTGCCAGCTCACCACCCGGGACAGGGCGCAATGAGCAGTTCTTC	CASSPPGTGRNEQFF
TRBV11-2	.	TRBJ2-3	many	TGTGCCAGCAGCCAGAAGTCCGGGACCTCACGCACAGATACGCAGTATTTT	CASSQKSGTSRTDTQYF
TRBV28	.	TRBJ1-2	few	TGTGCCAGCAGTCCTAGACTGCCTATCACCTTC	CASSPRLPITF
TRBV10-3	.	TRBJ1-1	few	TGTGCCATCAGTGAGAAAGGACTTGAAGCTTTCTTT	CAISEKGLEAFF